This entry lists 6 T cell receptor beta chains sequenced from one sample in a study of early T cells in non-severe SARS-CoV-2 infection listed by TCRdb under 2021. Libraries were constructed by 5' RACE. The reads were generated on a NextSeq 500. Clones were called with MiXCR by TCRdb after fastp trimmed the public reads at Q25, and only in-frame beta chains were retained. When rows share a CDR3 protein, they turn into one entry using the most common DNA and genes. The sample table contains more than 65,000 distinct CDR3 sequences; only one count was recorded for about 12% of them. Roughly 5.2% of the sample goes to the ten largest clones. Specimen: whole blood. Receptors originate from an adult who was a healthcare worker with PCR-confirmed SARS-CoV-2 infection or an uninfected control (not recorded which).

Ten or more counts support this clonotype. This chain uses TRBV6-5 with TRBJ1-2; D not certain. CDR1 is MNHEY, CDR2 SVGAGI, per germline. Trimming cost V 5 bases and J 8 bases, with 27 bases left between them. This CDR3 has 17 residues. CDR3 DNA sequence: TGTGCCAGCAGTCCTAGACTTCATTTTACCTATACGGAAGGCTACACCTTC. Protein product: CASSPRLHFTYTEGYTF.

This chain uses TRBV3-1 with TRBJ2-2; D is ambiguous. Germline CDR1 reads LGHDT; CDR2 reads YNNKEL (reference sequence). The CDR3 consists of 13 residues. Between the trimmed V and J ends, which lost 0 bases and 7 bases, there was a span of 6 bases. The CDR3 sequence: CASSQDTDGELFF. The CDR3 nucleotides read TGTGCCAGCAGCCAAGATACGGACGGGGAGCTGTTTTTT.

This clonotype was picked up many times. The V gene is TRBV4-2, the J gene TRBJ2-1; TRBD2 aligns across 10 bases. The germline V gene encodes CDR1 LGHNA and CDR2 YNFKEQ. The CDR3 runs 16 residues. V lost 1 base and J lost 7; bases outside the gene matches: 7. The CDR3 sequence is CASSQGSSGSSNEQFF. The DNA of the CDR3 is TGTGCCAGCAGCCAAGGGTCTAGCGGGAGTAGTAATGAGCAGTTCTTC.

The rearrangement joins TRBV11-2 to TRBJ1-1; no definite D call. The germline V and J ends were trimmed by 1 base and 2 bases, with 8 bases remaining between them. CDR3 length equals 14 residues. CDR1 is SGHAT and CDR2 is FQNNGV in the germline V gene. The CDR3 protein is CASSLGGGNTEAFF. CDR3 bases: TGTGCCAGCAGCTTAGGCGGAGGCAACACTGAAGCTTTCTTT.

The chain employs TRBV5-1 and TRBJ2-7, with D possibly matching TRBD2 (6 bases). The CDR3 contains 14 residues. Germline V gives CDR1 SGHRS, CDR2 YFSETQ. V was cut by 2 bases and J by 6 bases, with 15 bases left in between. The CDR3 reads CASSFRGYGSEQYF. CDR3 sequence (DNA): TGCGCCAGCAGCTTCCGGGGGTACGGCTCCGAGCAGTACTTC. Combining the CDR3 with reference TRBV5-1 and TRBJ2-7 gives the whole variable domain KAGVTQTPRYLIKTRGQQVTLSCSPISGHRSVSWYQQTPGQGLQFLFEYFSETQRNKGNFPGRFSGRQFSNSRSEMNVSTLELGDSALYLCASSFRGYGSEQYFGPGTRLTVT.

A few counts support this clonotype. CDR3 nucleotides: TGCAGCGTTTTCCCCCCAGAGAGGAATGAGCAGTTCTTC. Encoded protein: CSVFPPERNEQFF. The V and J genes are TRBV29-1 and TRBJ2-1; D not resolved. Germline assignment: CDR1 SQVTM and CDR2 ANQGSEA. The CDR3 is 13 residues long. V lost 5 bases, J lost 7 bases, and 15 bases lay in between.